This entry lists 30 T cell receptor beta chains sequenced from one sample in a study of blood T cell repertoires in COVID-19. The protocol was immunoSEQ multiplex PCR, while the TCRdb copy is restricted to in-frame clones and leaves out a portion. The data show a few hundred thousand clones, roughly 85% seen once. The material sequenced was PBMCs or T cells enriched from blood (not recorded which). Receptors originate from a woman in her fifties or sixties who had been exposed to COVID-19.

This rearrangement joins TRBV24-1 to TRBJ2-3, with D maybe TRBD2 (6 bases). The germline V gene has CDR1 KGHDR and CDR2 SFDVKD. The CDR3 covers 16 residues. V was trimmed by 9 bases and J by 2 bases, leaving 20 bases between them. The DNA for the CDR3 is TGTGCCACCTCCCCTCGACTAGGTCTATCCACAGATACGCAGTATTTT. It is translated as CATSPRLGLSTDTQYF.

The CDR3 bases are TGTGCCAGCAGCTTATACACCTCTGGAAACACCATATATTTT. Translation gives CASSLYTSGNTIYF. The chain is built from TRBV7-9 and TRBJ1-3; the D is unclear. The CDR3 spans 14 residues. Looked up from germline, CDR1 is SEHNR and CDR2 is FQNEAQ (reference sequence). Trimming stripped 2 bases from V and 0 bases from J, with 5 bases between. Together with reference TRBV7-9 and TRBJ1-3, the CDR3 gives the full variable domain: DTGVSQNPRHKITKRGQNVTFRCDPISEHNRLYWYRQTLGQGPEFLTYFQNEAQLEKSRLLSDRFSAERPKGSFSTLEIQRTEQGDSAMYLCASSLYTSGNTIYFGEGSWLTVV.

The gene calls are TRBV10-3 and TRBJ1-4; 10 positions match TRBD1. The CDR3 has 15 amino acids. Trimming took 2 bases from V and 5 from J; bases not matched to a gene: 2. Germline CDR1 and CDR2: ENHRY and SYGVKD. The CDR3 here is CAISEGDRGNEKLFF. Written as DNA, the CDR3 is TGTGCCATCAGTGAGGGGGACAGGGGAAATGAAAAACTGTTTTTT.

The gene calls are TRBV12-5 and TRBJ2-7; D is unclear. The CDR3 loop spans 14 amino acids. The germline V and J ends were trimmed by 6 bases and 2 bases, with 14 bases remaining between them. Germline V gene lookup returns CDR1 LGHNT and CDR2 FRNRAP. The CDR3 spells CASGLIQRTYEQYF. The CDR3 nucleotides are TGTGCTAGTGGATTGATCCAGAGGACCTACGAGCAGTACTTC. The full variable domain, rest sourced from reference TRBV12-5 and TRBJ2-7, is DARVTQTPRHKVTEMGQEVTMRCQPILGHNTVFWYRQTMMQGLELLAYFRNRAPLDDSGMPKDRFSAEMPDATLATLKIQPSEPRDSAVYFCASGLIQRTYEQYFGPGTRLTVT.

The rearrangement uses TRBV3-1 (or the pseudogene TRBV3-2) and TRBJ1-4; TRBD1 matches 8 bases. The CDR3 spans 14 residues. The V and J ends lost 1 base and 8 bases, in that order; junction bases with no gene match: 3. Germline CDR1 and CDR2: LGHDT and YNNKEL (reference sequence). The CDR3 protein is CASSQGTGLEKLFF. In DNA, the CDR3 is TGTGCCAGCAGCCAAGGGACAGGGCTCGAAAAACTGTTTTTT.

The sample holds one count of this clone. The V gene is TRBV12-3 or TRBV12-4, the J gene TRBJ1-4, with D hard to call. The V end lost 1 base, the J end lost 11 bases, and 5 bases lay between the germline ends. This CDR3 contains 11 residues. The CDR3 reads CASSLGEKLFF. The CDR3 DNA is TGTGCCAGCAGTTTAGGGGAGAAACTGTTTTTT.

This clone showed up just once. The rearrangement joins TRBV7-9 to TRBJ1-4; no clear D gene. CDR1 and CDR2 (germline): SEHNR, FQNEAQ (reference sequence). Trimming removed 5 bases at V and 6 bases at J, with 7 bases between. The CDR3 spans 12 residues. The CDR3 sequence: CASSPGYEKLFF. The CDR3, as DNA: TGTGCCAGCAGCCCAGGTTATGAAAAACTGTTTTTT.

This clone has just one count. This chain uses TRBV28 with TRBJ2-7, with TRBD1 matching over 8 bases. Per germline, CDR1 MDHEN and CDR2 SYDVKM. The CDR3 totals 15 residues. With V trimmed by 6 bases and J by 6 bases, 13 bases remained unmatched. The CDR3 DNA sequence: TGTGCCAGCAGCCACTCGACAGGGGTATTCTTCGAGCAGTACTTC. Its protein is CASSHSTGVFFEQYF.

V gene TRBV4-1 combines with J gene TRBJ1-1, with unresolved D. Germline V CDR1 and CDR2: MGHRA, YSYEKL. V dropped 10 bases and J dropped 0 bases, with 18 bases sitting between them. This CDR3 region has 15 residues. CDR3 bases: TGCGCCATCGTACTAAACGGGGATCTGAACACTGAAGCTTTCTTT. It translates to CAIVLNGDLNTEAFF.

This chain joins TRBV7-2 and TRBJ2-5; 9 positions agree with TRBD2. CDR1 and CDR2 from the germline V gene are SGHTA and FQGNSA. The CDR3 contains 14 residues. The J segment lost 0 bases and the V segment lost 5 bases, leaving 1 base of the junction unmatched. This CDR3 reads CASSRTSDQETQYF. DNA of the CDR3: TGTGCCAGCAGCCGGACTAGCGACCAAGAGACCCAGTACTTC.

The V and J genes are TRBV14 and TRBJ2-3, with 7 bases matching TRBD1. V shed 10 bases, J shed 4 bases, and the junction held 5 bases outside the gene matches. Germline V lookup: CDR1 SGHDN, CDR2 FVKESK. The CDR3 totals 12 residues. CDR3 DNA sequence: TGTGCCATCCCCAGGGGGTCAGATACGCAGTATTTT. This codes for CAIPRGSDTQYF.

This rearrangement joins TRBV5-4 to TRBJ2-7; 9 bases fit TRBD2. The trim removed 2 bases at V and 6 bases at J, leaving 3 bases unmatched. The CDR3 length is 13 residues. The V gene's germline CDR1 is SGHNT and CDR2 YYREEE (reference sequence). The CDR3 loop is CASSLAGGSEQYF. In nucleotides, the CDR3 is TGTGCCAGCAGCTTAGCGGGGGGTAGCGAGCAGTACTTC.

V gene TRBV11-2 combines with J gene TRBJ2-3; 7 nucleotides align to TRBD1. V shed 5 bases and J 7 bases; nucleotides not matched to a gene: 12. The germline gives CDR1 SGHAT, CDR2 FQNNGV. This CDR3 spans 15 amino acids. The CDR3 DNA reads TGTGCCAGCAGCGCAAGGACAGGATTGAGTAATACGCAGTATTTT. Its protein is CASSARTGLSNTQYF.

This clone was observed a handful of times. At one end, the junction sequence differs from germline, possibly due to a read error. The chain has TRBV5-6 and TRBJ1-2, with 8 positions matching TRBD1. In germline, CDR1 is SGHDT, CDR2 YYEEEE. The CDR3 length is 13 residues. The CDR3 bases are TGTGCCAGCAGTTTGGACAGGGCGGTCGGCTACACCTTC. Its protein product is CASSLDRAVGYTF.

The chain employs TRBV2 and TRBJ2-7, with 7 bases aligning to TRBD2. Germline loops: CDR1 SNHLY, CDR2 FYNNEI. The CDR3 is made up of 15 amino acids. The J segment lost 2 bases and the V segment lost 6 bases, leaving 10 bases of the junction unmatched. The CDR3 here is CASRGVAGATYEQYF. CDR3 nucleotide sequence: TGTGCCAGCAGGGGAGTCGCGGGAGCTACCTACGAGCAGTACTTC.

The gene calls are TRBV14 and TRBJ1-2, with TRBD1 identical over 8 bases. CDR3 size: 13 residues. V lost 4 bases, J lost 5 bases, and 3 bases stayed unmatched. Per germline, CDR1 SGHDN and CDR2 FVKESK. The CDR3 DNA reads TGTGCCAGCAGCCGGGACAGGTGGTATGGCTACACCTTC. As protein: CASSRDRWYGYTF.

The chain uses TRBV9 and TRBJ2-2; 8 bases map to TRBD1. Germline CDR1 reads SGDLS; CDR2 reads YYNGEE. The CDR3 runs 13 residues. The J segment lost 6 bases and the V segment lost 4 bases, leaving 2 bases of the junction unmatched. The CDR3, as DNA: TGTGCCAGCAGCCTACAGGGGGCCGGGGAGCTGTTTTTT. This translates into CASSLQGAGELFF.

The chain has TRBV10-3 and TRBJ1-1; D may be TRBD1 (5 bases). The CDR3 runs 13 residues. V was trimmed by 6 bases and J by 3 bases, leaving 11 bases between them. Germline assignment: CDR1 ENHRY and CDR2 SYGVKD. The CDR3 DNA follows: TGTGCCATCAGGCCTCCAGGGCACACTGAAGCTTTCTTT. Translating gives CAIRPPGHTEAFF.

With respect to this clone: The same CDR3 arises from other DNA sequences in this sample as well. J is TRBJ2-6 and V is TRBV19, with D perhaps TRBD1 (6 bases). With 3 bases removed from V and 2 bases from J, the gap between germline ends came to 8 bases. This CDR3 comprises 15 residues. Germline CDR1 LNHDA, CDR2 SQIVND (reference sequence). This CDR3 reads CASSISGAGANVLTF. CDR3 in DNA: TGTGCCAGTAGTATTTCAGGGGCTGGGGCCAACGTCCTGACTTTC.

The CDR3 DNA sequence: TGTGCCAGCAGGGTTGACAGGGGGAGGGCTGAAGCTTTCTTT. Its protein is CASRVDRGRAEAFF. The chain recombines TRBV28 with TRBJ1-1; 9 bases are a match to TRBD1. The CDR3 contains 14 residues. The V gene end was trimmed by 6 bases and the J gene end by 6 bases; junction bases not matched to a gene: 8. Per the germline V gene, CDR1 is MDHEN and CDR2 is SYDVKM.

The J gene is TRBJ1-1, the V gene TRBV5-4, with no clear D. The CDR3 spans 13 residues. Germline-derived CDR1 and CDR2 are SGHNT and YYREEE (reference sequence). Deletions cut 2 bases from V and 0 bases from J, with 5 bases between. The CDR3 loop is CASSLIMNTEAFF. DNA of the CDR3: TGTGCCAGCAGCTTAATCATGAACACTGAAGCTTTCTTT.

The gene calls are TRBV5-1 and TRBJ2-7, with D maybe TRBD2 (5 bases). This CDR3 region has 15 residues. V shed 0 bases and J shed 5 bases, with 15 bases lying between them. Germline lookup yields CDR1 SGHRS and CDR2 YFSETQ. The CDR3 DNA reads as TGCGCCAGCAGCTTGGCCGGGAATCAATACGACGAGCAGTACTTC. Its translation is CASSLAGNQYDEQYF.

The chain carries TRBV7-3 and TRBJ1-6; D remains ambiguous. V was cut by 1 base and J by 5 bases, with 12 bases left in between. The CDR3 contains 16 residues. Germline CDR1 SGHTA, CDR2 FQGTGA. The CDR3 protein is CASSLRGLGDNSPLHF. The CDR3, as DNA: TGTGCCAGCAGCTTAAGAGGGCTAGGAGATAATTCACCCCTCCACTTT.

V and J are TRBV5-1 and TRBJ2-6, with unresolved D. This CDR3 is 14 amino acids long. The ends were cut back, 4 bases at V and 3 bases at J, with 8 bases in the middle. CDR1 and CDR2 (germline): SGHRS, YFSETQ. The CDR3 loop reads CASSPSFGANVLTF. The CDR3 bases are TGCGCCAGCAGCCCCTCCTTTGGGGCCAACGTCCTGACTTTC.

The chain links TRBV12-3 or TRBV12-4 to TRBJ2-1, with D uncertain. V dropped 11 bases and J dropped 6 bases, with 17 bases sitting between them. The CDR3 length is 13 residues. DNA of the CDR3: TGTGCCTCCGTCCGATTACCTAGCAATGAGCAGTTCTTC. Translation: CASVRLPSNEQFF.

The gene calls are TRBV5-5 and TRBJ1-1; D is uncertain. This CDR3 has 16 amino acids. V lost 0 bases and J lost 1, with 13 bases in between. CDR1 is SGHKS, CDR2 YYEKEE, per germline (reference sequence). This CDR3 reads CASSLVSGPKNTEAFF. CDR3 sequence (DNA): TGTGCCAGCAGCTTGGTCAGCGGCCCGAAGAACACTGAAGCTTTCTTT. The full variable domain, in which reference TRBV5-5 and TRBJ1-1 provide the parts outside the CDR3, is DAGVTQSPTHLIKTRGQQVTLRCSPISGHKSVSWYQQVLGQGPQFIFQYYEKEERGRGNFPDRFSARQFPNYSSELNVNALLLGDSALYLCASSLVSGPKNTEAFFGQGTRLTVV.

The rearrangement uses TRBV29-1 and TRBJ1-1; 8 bases match TRBD1. Germline CDR1 and CDR2: SQVTM and ANQGSEA. The CDR3 consists of 13 residues. V was pared by 6 bases and J by 5 bases, with 8 bases of the junction left unmatched. This chain's CDR3 is CSVQQGEGTEAFF. The CDR3, as DNA: TGCAGCGTGCAACAGGGGGAAGGGACTGAAGCTTTCTTT.

V and J are TRBV3-1 (or the pseudogene TRBV3-2) and TRBJ1-3; D is undetermined. V lost 5 bases, J lost 2 bases, and 7 bases lay in between. This CDR3 is 13 amino acids long. The V gene's germline CDR1 is LGHDT and CDR2 YNNKEL (reference sequence). CDR3 region: CASSKSPGNTIYF. In DNA form, the CDR3 reads TGTGCCAGCAGCAAGAGCCCTGGAAACACCATATATTTT.

The V and J genes are TRBV19 and TRBJ2-1, with TRBD1 matching 7 bases. This CDR3 is 16 amino acids long. The germline gives CDR1 LNHDA, CDR2 SQIVND (reference sequence). The V gene end was trimmed by 7 bases and the J gene end by 1 base; junction bases not matched to a gene: 10. For the CDR3, the DNA is TGTGCCAGTACCATTAGGGGGCCAAGTTCCTACAATGAGCAGTTCTTC. Encoded protein: CASTIRGPSSYNEQFF.

The chain combines TRBV11-1 with TRBJ1-1; TRBD1 matches 10 bases. The CDR3 spans 15 residues. Looked up from germline, CDR1 is SGHAT and CDR2 is FQDESV (reference sequence). J gave up 5 bases and V 5 bases, and 8 bases lay outside the gene matches. The CDR3 is CASSEPTGGWTEAFF. DNA for the CDR3: TGTGCCAGCAGCGAACCGACAGGGGGCTGGACTGAAGCTTTCTTT.